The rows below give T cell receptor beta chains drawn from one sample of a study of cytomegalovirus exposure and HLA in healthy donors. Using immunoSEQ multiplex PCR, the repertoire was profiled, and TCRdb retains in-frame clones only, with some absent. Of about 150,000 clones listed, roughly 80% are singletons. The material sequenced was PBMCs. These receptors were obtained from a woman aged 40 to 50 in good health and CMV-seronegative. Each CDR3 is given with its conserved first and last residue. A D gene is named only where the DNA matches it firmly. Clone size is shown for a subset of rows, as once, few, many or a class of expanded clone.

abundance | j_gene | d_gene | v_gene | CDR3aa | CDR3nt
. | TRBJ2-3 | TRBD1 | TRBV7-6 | CASSLIQGANPDTQYF | TGTGCCAGCAGCTTAATCCAGGGGGCAAACCCTGATACGCAGTATTTT
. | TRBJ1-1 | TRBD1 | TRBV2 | CASSEEGAGNTEAFF | TGTGCCAGCAGTGAAGAGGGGGCGGGGAACACTGAAGCTTTCTTT
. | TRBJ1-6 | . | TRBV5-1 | CASSLTGGSSPLHF | TGCGCCAGCAGCTTGACAGGAGGGAGTTCACCCCTCCACTTT
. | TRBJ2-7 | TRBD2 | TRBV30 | CAWRNLAGDSYEQYF | TGTGCCTGGAGGAACCTGGCGGGAGATTCCTACGAGCAGTACTTC
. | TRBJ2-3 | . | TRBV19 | CASTTGSSDTQYF | TGTGCCAGTACCACAGGGTCGTCAGATACGCAGTATTTT
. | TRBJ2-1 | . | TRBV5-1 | CASSLGPSIPDEQFF | TGCGCCAGCAGCTTGGGACCTAGTATACCAGATGAGCAGTTCTTC
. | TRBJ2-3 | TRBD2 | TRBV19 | CASSMGSGGAGDTQYF | TGTGCCAGTAGTATGGGCAGCGGGGGGGCAGGGGATACGCAGTATTTT
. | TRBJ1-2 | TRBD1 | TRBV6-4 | CASRDHRGDYGYTF | TGTGCCAGCAGGGATCACAGGGGGGACTATGGCTACACCTTC
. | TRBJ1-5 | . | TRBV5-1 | CASSLNGNQPQHF | TGCGCCAGCAGCTTAAACGGGAATCAGCCCCAGCATTTT
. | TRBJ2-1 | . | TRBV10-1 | CASSAGLSSYNEQFF | TGCGCCAGCAGTGCGGGACTGAGCTCCTACAATGAGCAGTTCTTC
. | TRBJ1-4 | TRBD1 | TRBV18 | CASSPYRGMDEKLFF | TGTGCCAGCTCCCCATACAGGGGCATGGATGAAAAACTGTTTTTT
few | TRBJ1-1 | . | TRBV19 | CASCRGTYTEAFF | TGTGCCAGCTGTCGGGGGACCTACACTGAAGCTTTCTTT
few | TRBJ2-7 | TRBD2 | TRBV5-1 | CASSLWSGGDGLRQANYEQYF | TGCGCCAGCAGCTTATGGTCCGGGGGGGACGGTCTGCGACAGGCTAACTACGAGCAGTACTTC
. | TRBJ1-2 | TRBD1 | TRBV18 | CASSPSTGADYGYTF | TGTGCCAGCTCACCATCAACAGGGGCGGACTATGGCTACACCTTC
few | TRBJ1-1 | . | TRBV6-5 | CASRMYTRTEAFF | TGTGCCAGCAGGATGTATACGAGGACTGAAGCTTTCTTT
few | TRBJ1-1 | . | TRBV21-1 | CASSKERLGTEAFF | TGTGCCAGCAGCAAGGAACGGCTCGGGACTGAAGCTTTCTTT
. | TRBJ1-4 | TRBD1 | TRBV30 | CAWSTDRTGRGEKLFF | TGTGCCTGGTCCACCGACCGGACAGGGAGGGGGGAAAAACTGTTTTTT
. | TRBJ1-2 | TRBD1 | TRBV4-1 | CASSQDVLGTVGNYGYTF | TGCGCCAGCAGCCAAGATGTACTAGGGACAGTGGGCAACTATGGCTACACCTTC
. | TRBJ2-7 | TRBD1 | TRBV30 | CAWGRDRGFEQYF | TGTGCCTGGGGTAGGGACAGGGGGTTTGAGCAGTACTTC